This T cell receptor (beta chain) was sequenced for a study of T cells expressing NK-cell markers. On the study more broadly: The authors sequenced eight donors, of whom seven were HCMV-seropositive and one was seronegative. Study conclusions and caveats: In a group of 5 to 7 donors, dominant NKG2C+ clonotypes represented roughly 1.0-7.5% of CD8+ T cells.

Comments on this clonotype: As yet, its antigen is unknown.

cDNA encoding TCR beta was synthesized via 5'RACE template switching incorporating UMIs. TCRdb reprocessed the 5' RACE reads; each CDR3 protein has one entry and no DNA is given. In total, the table holds some 410,000 distinct CDR3 sequences. CDR3 length: 13 residues. From germline, CDR1 is SNHLY and CDR2 FYNNEI. The sequenced sample consisted of blood T cells: a sorted CD56 or NKG2C T cell subset, CD4+ or CD8+ T cells, or bulk PBMC T cells (not recorded which). The sequence derives from a woman between 18 and 70 years old in good health. This chain links TRBV2 with TRBJ2-7; there is no DNA to check the TCRdb D call of TRBD1. The CDR3 protein is CASNEQAAYEQYF.